Following are 3 T cell receptor beta chains from one sample sequenced in a study of T cells of healthy individuals. Via MiXCR, TCRdb re-called the 5' RACE reads, giving one row per CDR3 protein. The sample yields 45,000 to 60,000 distinct CDR3 sequences, around 15% seen once. The receptors stem from a human donor in good health.

A few counts support this clonotype. The gene calls are TRBV20-1 and TRBJ1-2; D is unresolved. The germline V gene encodes CDR1 DFQATT and CDR2 SNEGSKA (reference sequence). Between the trimmed V and J ends, which lost 0 bases and 8 bases, there was a span of 13 bases. The CDR3 has 13 amino acids. In DNA form, the CDR3 reads TGCAGTGCTAGAGATCCTAGGAGAGGGGGCTACACCTTC. Residues: CSARDPRRGGYTF.

On this clonotype: This may be a read error: a much more frequent sequence differs by one nucleotide. The chain carries TRBV5-1 and TRBJ1-2, with 8 nucleotides matching TRBD1. The germline CDR1 and CDR2 sequences are SGHRS and YFSETQ. CDR3 length: 16 amino acids. CDR3: CAGSLVRTGMKDGYTF. In nucleotides, the CDR3 is TGCGCCGGCAGCTTGGTTCGGACAGGGATGAAGGATGGCTACACCTTC.

At least ten counts were recorded for this clonotype. The chain carries TRBV18 and TRBJ2-1; perhaps TRBD2 as D (6 bases). The V end was cut by 5 bases, the J end by 1 base, with 12 bases between. The CDR3 totals 15 residues. The V gene's germline CDR1 is KGHSH and CDR2 LQKENI. CDR3 DNA sequence: TGTGCCAGCTCATCGACTAGGTTGTCCTACAATGAGCAGTTCTTC. Translation: CASSSTRLSYNEQFF.